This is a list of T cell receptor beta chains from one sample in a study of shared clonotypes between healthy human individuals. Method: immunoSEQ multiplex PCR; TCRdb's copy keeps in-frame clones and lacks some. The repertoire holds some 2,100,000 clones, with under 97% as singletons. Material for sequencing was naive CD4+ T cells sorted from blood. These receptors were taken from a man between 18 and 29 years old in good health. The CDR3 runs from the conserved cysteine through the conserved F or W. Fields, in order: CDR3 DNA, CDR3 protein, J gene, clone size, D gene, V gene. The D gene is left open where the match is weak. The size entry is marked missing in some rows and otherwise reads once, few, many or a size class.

CDR3 DNA: TGTGCCAGCGTCTATACAGGGAGCGGGCCACGGACCGGGGAGCTGTTTTTT; CDR3 protein: CASVYTGSGPRTGELFF; J gene: TRBJ2-2; clone size: NA; D gene: NA; V gene: TRBV7-8
CDR3 DNA: TGTGCCAGCAGCTTGGGTAGAGCAAGCTCCTACAATGAGCAGTTCTTC; CDR3 protein: CASSLGRASSYNEQFF; J gene: TRBJ2-1; clone size: NA; D gene: NA; V gene: TRBV5-4
CDR3 DNA: TGCGCCAGCAGCTTGGGGAACGGGAATACCGGGGAGCTGTTTTTT; CDR3 protein: CASSLGNGNTGELFF; J gene: TRBJ2-2; clone size: NA; D gene: NA; V gene: TRBV5-1
CDR3 DNA: TGTGCCAGCAGCCAAGCTCTCGACAGATACTACGAGCAGTACTTC; CDR3 protein: CASSQALDRYYEQYF; J gene: TRBJ2-7; clone size: once; D gene: NA; V gene: TRBV14
CDR3 DNA: TGTGCCAGCAGTTACGGGCAGAGTAATTCACCCCTCCACTTT; CDR3 protein: CASSYGQSNSPLHF; J gene: TRBJ1-6; clone size: NA; D gene: NA; V gene: TRBV6-5
CDR3 DNA: TGCGCCAGCAGTAGGGTGCAGCACACCGGGGAGCTGTTTTTT; CDR3 protein: CASSRVQHTGELFF; J gene: TRBJ2-2; clone size: few; D gene: NA; V gene: TRBV10-1
CDR3 DNA: TGTGCCAGCTCAGGACTTGCCCAAGAGACCCAGTACTTC; CDR3 protein: CASSGLAQETQYF; J gene: TRBJ2-5; clone size: NA; D gene: NA; V gene: TRBV2
CDR3 DNA: TGTGCCTGGAGCGGGGGGGGAGCCACTAACTATGGCTACACCTTC; CDR3 protein: CAWSGGGATNYGYTF; J gene: TRBJ1-2; clone size: NA; D gene: NA; V gene: TRBV30
CDR3 DNA: TGTGCCAGCAGCCAAAGTCAGGGCAATCAGCCCCAGCATTTT; CDR3 protein: CASSQSQGNQPQHF; J gene: TRBJ1-5; clone size: NA; D gene: NA; V gene: TRBV28
CDR3 DNA: TGTGCCAGCTCACCGTTCAGGCCGTCGGGAAACACCATATATTTT; CDR3 protein: CASSPFRPSGNTIYF; J gene: TRBJ1-3; clone size: NA; D gene: NA; V gene: TRBV18
CDR3 DNA: TGTGCCTGGATCCAGGGCTTAGCTTTCTTT; CDR3 protein: CAWIQGLAFF; J gene: TRBJ1-1; clone size: NA; D gene: NA; V gene: TRBV30
CDR3 DNA: TGTGCCAGCAGCTCCGGGACTAGCGGATTCACAGATACGCAGTATTTT; CDR3 protein: CASSSGTSGFTDTQYF; J gene: TRBJ2-3; clone size: NA; D gene: TRBD2; V gene: TRBV9
CDR3 DNA: TGTGCCAGCTCACCATATAGCGGGGGGGCCGCAGATACGCAGTATTTT; CDR3 protein: CASSPYSGGAADTQYF; J gene: TRBJ2-3; clone size: NA; D gene: TRBD2; V gene: TRBV18
CDR3 DNA: TGTGCCAGCAGCTTTCTTCGCCGAGTGACAGTTGAAGCTTTCTTT; CDR3 protein: CASSFLRRVTVEAFF; J gene: TRBJ1-1; clone size: NA; D gene: NA; V gene: TRBV5-6
CDR3 DNA: TGTGCCAGCAGCTTCAGGGCCTCGGGCTACACCTTC; CDR3 protein: CASSFRASGYTF; J gene: TRBJ1-2; clone size: NA; D gene: NA; V gene: TRBV7-2
CDR3 DNA: TGTGCCAGCAGCCTGGACAGGGGGCCGGCTTTCTTT; CDR3 protein: CASSLDRGPAFF; J gene: TRBJ1-1; clone size: few; D gene: TRBD1; V gene: TRBV7-9
CDR3 DNA: TGTGCCAGCAGCTTACGGGGAGTCCATCAGCCCCAGCATTTT; CDR3 protein: CASSLRGVHQPQHF; J gene: TRBJ1-5; clone size: NA; D gene: NA; V gene: TRBV7-2
CDR3 DNA: TGTGCCAGCAGTGGTCCAAGCTTCCAACTCTCTGGGGCCAACGTCCTGACTTTC; CDR3 protein: CASSGPSFQLSGANVLTF; J gene: TRBJ2-6; clone size: NA; D gene: NA; V gene: TRBV6-1
CDR3 DNA: TGCGCCAGCAGTGAGTCATATGGTACCTACGAGCAGTACTTC; CDR3 protein: CASSESYGTYEQYF; J gene: TRBJ2-7; clone size: NA; D gene: NA; V gene: TRBV10-2
CDR3 DNA: TGTGCCAGCAGTTTTGGACAGGGGAGTGTTCAGCCCCAGCATTTT; CDR3 protein: CASSFGQGSVQPQHF; J gene: TRBJ1-5; clone size: NA; D gene: TRBD1; V gene: TRBV7-2
CDR3 DNA: TGCGCCAGCAGCTTGGGGGGACAGTTGGGCACTGAAGCTTTCTTT; CDR3 protein: CASSLGGQLGTEAFF; J gene: TRBJ1-1; clone size: once; D gene: TRBD1; V gene: TRBV5-1
CDR3 DNA: TGTGCCAGCAGCCAAGAGAGGACTAGCAGTCTCCAAGAGACCCAGTACTTC; CDR3 protein: CASSQERTSSLQETQYF; J gene: TRBJ2-5; clone size: NA; D gene: TRBD2; V gene: TRBV4-2
CDR3 DNA: TGTGCCTGGACGATCCGGGACAGGGACACCGGGGAGCTGTTTTTT; CDR3 protein: CAWTIRDRDTGELFF; J gene: TRBJ2-2; clone size: NA; D gene: TRBD1; V gene: TRBV30
CDR3 DNA: TGTGCCAGCAGTTACACGGGAGGGGGATTGAGCGAGCAGTACTTC; CDR3 protein: CASSYTGGGLSEQYF; J gene: TRBJ2-7; clone size: NA; D gene: TRBD2; V gene: TRBV6-6
CDR3 DNA: TGTGCCATCAGCGGGGGGACAGGGGCCACTGAAGCTTTCTTT; CDR3 protein: CAISGGTGATEAFF; J gene: TRBJ1-1; clone size: NA; D gene: TRBD1; V gene: TRBV10-3
CDR3 DNA: TGCGCCAGCAGTGAACGGGGTTCGGAGACCCAGTACTTC; CDR3 protein: CASSERGSETQYF; J gene: TRBJ2-5; clone size: NA; D gene: NA; V gene: TRBV10-1
CDR3 DNA: TGCGCCAGCAGCCAAGGGGCTAGCGGCACAGATACGCAGTATTTT; CDR3 protein: CASSQGASGTDTQYF; J gene: TRBJ2-3; clone size: NA; D gene: NA; V gene: TRBV4-3
CDR3 DNA: TGTGCCAGCAGCACAACGAATAATGGCTACACCTTC; CDR3 protein: CASSTTNNGYTF; J gene: TRBJ1-2; clone size: few; D gene: NA; V gene: TRBV2
CDR3 DNA: TGTGCCAGCAGCTTGAGGTGGAATCAGCCCCAGCATTTT; CDR3 protein: CASSLRWNQPQHF; J gene: TRBJ1-5; clone size: NA; D gene: NA; V gene: TRBV5-6
CDR3 DNA: TGTGCCAGCAGCCGGACTGGCGAGCAGTACTTC; CDR3 protein: CASSRTGEQYF; J gene: TRBJ2-7; clone size: NA; D gene: NA; V gene: TRBV28
CDR3 DNA: TGTGCCAGCAGCTTATGGGGAAGAGAAGCTTTCTTT; CDR3 protein: CASSLWGREAFF; J gene: TRBJ1-1; clone size: NA; D gene: NA; V gene: TRBV7-2
CDR3 DNA: TGCAGCGTTATATCCTACTCCGGAGAGCAGTACTTC; CDR3 protein: CSVISYSGEQYF; J gene: TRBJ2-7; clone size: NA; D gene: NA; V gene: TRBV29-1
CDR3 DNA: TGTGCCAGCAGGCTCTCTGGGGGTCGGGGAGAGACCCAGTACTTC; CDR3 protein: CASRLSGGRGETQYF; J gene: TRBJ2-5; clone size: NA; D gene: NA; V gene: TRBV6-5
CDR3 DNA: TGTGCCAGCAGGCCTACTAGCAACCAAGAGACCCAGTACTTC; CDR3 protein: CASRPTSNQETQYF; J gene: TRBJ2-5; clone size: NA; D gene: NA; V gene: TRBV7-9
CDR3 DNA: TGTGCCAGCTCACGACAGGAAATCTCTGGGGCCAACGTCCTGACTTTC; CDR3 protein: CASSRQEISGANVLTF; J gene: TRBJ2-6; clone size: NA; D gene: NA; V gene: TRBV18
CDR3 DNA: TGTGCCAGCAGCTTGGGACAGGAGATCTATGGCTACACCTTC; CDR3 protein: CASSLGQEIYGYTF; J gene: TRBJ1-2; clone size: NA; D gene: TRBD1; V gene: TRBV7-9
CDR3 DNA: TGTGCCAGCAGTTATAGGCCGGAAACGAGCATTCAGTACTTC; CDR3 protein: CASSYRPETSIQYF; J gene: TRBJ2-4; clone size: NA; D gene: NA; V gene: TRBV6-6
CDR3 DNA: TGTGCCTGGAGGCAATGGATCGACACCGGGGAGCTGTTTTTT; CDR3 protein: CAWRQWIDTGELFF; J gene: TRBJ2-2; clone size: NA; D gene: NA; V gene: TRBV30
CDR3 DNA: TGTGCCAGCAGCTCGACAGGTTCCTACGAGCAGTACTTC; CDR3 protein: CASSSTGSYEQYF; J gene: TRBJ2-7; clone size: NA; D gene: NA; V gene: TRBV7-9
CDR3 DNA: TGTGCCAGCAGTAAATACTGGGACACGCCTGAATATCAGCCCCAGCATTTT; CDR3 protein: CASSKYWDTPEYQPQHF; J gene: TRBJ1-5; clone size: NA; D gene: NA; V gene: TRBV28
CDR3 DNA: TGTGCCAGCAGCCTAGACAGAAACGAGCAGTACTTC; CDR3 protein: CASSLDRNEQYF; J gene: TRBJ2-7; clone size: once; D gene: NA; V gene: TRBV6-5
CDR3 DNA: TGTGCCAGCAGCGTAGTCCCCAATCAGCCCCAGCATTTT; CDR3 protein: CASSVVPNQPQHF; J gene: TRBJ1-5; clone size: NA; D gene: NA; V gene: TRBV9
CDR3 DNA: TGTGCCTGGAGTATCTACCTACAGGGGGCGGAAGGAAACACCATATATTTT; CDR3 protein: CAWSIYLQGAEGNTIYF; J gene: TRBJ1-3; clone size: NA; D gene: TRBD1; V gene: TRBV30
CDR3 DNA: TGTGCCTGGAGTGTTGGACTAGCGGGGGGGCCTGGGCAGTTCTTC; CDR3 protein: CAWSVGLAGGPGQFF; J gene: TRBJ2-1; clone size: NA; D gene: TRBD2; V gene: TRBV30
CDR3 DNA: TGCGCCAGCAGCTTCCAACTAGCTGCAGATACGCAGTATTTT; CDR3 protein: CASSFQLAADTQYF; J gene: TRBJ2-3; clone size: NA; D gene: NA; V gene: TRBV5-1
CDR3 DNA: TGTGCCAGCAGCGTCACAGGGGCCGGGGAGCTGTTTTTT; CDR3 protein: CASSVTGAGELFF; J gene: TRBJ2-2; clone size: NA; D gene: TRBD1; V gene: TRBV11-3
CDR3 DNA: TGCGCCAGCAGACAGGGACTAGGGGGAGAGACCCAGTACTTC; CDR3 protein: CASRQGLGGETQYF; J gene: TRBJ2-5; clone size: NA; D gene: TRBD2; V gene: TRBV5-1
CDR3 DNA: TGTGCCAGCAGCGTGCGACTAGCGGAAGAGACCCAGTACTTC; CDR3 protein: CASSVRLAEETQYF; J gene: TRBJ2-5; clone size: NA; D gene: TRBD2; V gene: TRBV13
CDR3 DNA: TGTGCCAGTACGGACAGACCGAACACTGAAGCTTTCTTT; CDR3 protein: CASTDRPNTEAFF; J gene: TRBJ1-1; clone size: NA; D gene: NA; V gene: TRBV19